The clone carrying this T cell receptor beta chain has just a few counts. Its antigen is as yet unknown. The data derive from a study of T-cell memory formation after mild COVID-19. The overall study: TCR clusters mostly belonged to single donors.

TCR alpha and TCR beta cDNA libraries with sample barcodes and UMIs came from 5'RACE using constant-segment primers. TCRdb re-derived calls from the 5' RACE reads in MiXCR, one entry per CDR3 protein. The sample has some 40,000 distinct CDR3 sequences, about 6.7% seen once. In germline, CDR1 is KGHSH, CDR2 LQKENI. Trimming removed 2 bases at V and 6 bases at J, with 14 bases between. The CDR3 contains 16 residues. Findings of the study overall: Whereas later expanders leaned CD4+, clones contracting day 15 to 85 showed a balanced CD4/CD8 makeup. Pre-infection memory showed some responding clones, and this suggested that cross-reactive memory joined.

The chain couples TRBV18 to TRBJ1-6; D gene ambiguous. This clonotype originated in an adult who had mild COVID-19 (a few samples of this study predate the infection). Cell type and time point are not known. Sequenced input: PBMCs or a T cell subset sorted from them (not recorded which). The CDR3 protein is CASSPNTPGTNSPLHF. DNA for the CDR3: TGTGCCAGCTCACCAAACACGCCGGGTACTAATTCACCCCTCCACTTT.